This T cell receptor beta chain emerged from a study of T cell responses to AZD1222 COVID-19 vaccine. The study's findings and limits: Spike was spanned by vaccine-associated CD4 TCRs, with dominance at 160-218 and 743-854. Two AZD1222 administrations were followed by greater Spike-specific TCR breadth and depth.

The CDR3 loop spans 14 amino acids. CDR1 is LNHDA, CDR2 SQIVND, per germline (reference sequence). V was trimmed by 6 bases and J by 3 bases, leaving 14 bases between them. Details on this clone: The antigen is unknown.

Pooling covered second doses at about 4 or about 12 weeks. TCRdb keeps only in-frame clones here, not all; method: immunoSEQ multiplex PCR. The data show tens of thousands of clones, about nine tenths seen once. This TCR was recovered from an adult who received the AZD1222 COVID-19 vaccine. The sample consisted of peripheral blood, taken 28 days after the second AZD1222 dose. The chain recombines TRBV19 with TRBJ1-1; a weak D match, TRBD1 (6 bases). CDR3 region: CASSSTGYDTEAFF. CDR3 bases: TGTGCCAGTAGCAGTACAGGGTATGACACTGAAGCTTTCTTT.